These 32 T cell receptor beta chains share one sample of origin, sequenced in a study of beta chain features in type 1 diabetes. Sequenced material consisted of expressed TCRB transcripts (all of the isolated RNA was reverse transcribed). The repertoire was sequenced with immunoSEQ multiplex PCR; TCRdb's copy has only in-frame clones and lacks some. The sample consists of 120,000 to 150,000 clones, less than 11% of them appearing once. Sequenced: naive CD4+ T cells from blood. The receptors shown here come from a man younger than 30 in good health.

This clone appeared a few times. In nucleotides, the CDR3 is TGTGCCAGCACCACTCTAACAGGGGGGGATCAGCCCCAGCATTTT. This translates into CASTTLTGGDQPQHF. The chain employs TRBV28 and TRBJ1-5; TRBD1 matches at 8 bases. Germline-derived CDR1 and CDR2 are MDHEN and SYDVKM. The CDR3 runs 15 residues. The V gene end was trimmed by 7 bases and the J gene end by 5 bases; junction bases not matched to a gene: 10.

This rearrangement joins TRBV6-5 to TRBJ1-3; D unclear. Per the germline V gene, CDR1 is MNHEY and CDR2 is SVGAGI. This CDR3 has 12 residues. The ends were cut back, 6 bases at V and 5 bases at J, with 8 bases in the middle. Here the CDR3 DNA reads TGTGCCAGCAGCAACCTAAGAAACACCATATATTTT. Encoded protein: CASSNLRNTIYF.

The rearrangement joins TRBV14 to TRBJ2-1; 15 positions agree with TRBD2. V was clipped by 2 bases and J by 1 base; unmatched bases: 6. This CDR3 has 19 amino acids. In germline, CDR1 is SGHDN, CDR2 FVKESK. CDR3 sequence: CASSQRGLAGGRSYNEQFF. CDR3 sequence (DNA): TGTGCCAGCAGCCAAAGAGGACTAGCGGGGGGGCGTTCCTACAATGAGCAGTTCTTC.

In regard to this clone: The sample contains more than one DNA sequence encoding this CDR3. The chain recombines TRBV5-1 with TRBJ2-5, with 7 bases identical to TRBD2. The CDR3 runs 15 residues. Trimming cost V 4 bases and J 5 bases; bases outside gene matches: 11. Per germline, CDR1 SGHRS and CDR2 YFSETQ. CDR3 in amino acids: CASSVGLAGRETQYF. The CDR3 nucleotides are TGCGCCAGCAGCGTGGGATTAGCGGGCCGGGAGACCCAGTACTTC.

Turning to this clone: The sample contains more than one DNA sequence encoding this CDR3. CDR3 in amino acids: CASSLDRDQPQHF. The CDR3 DNA sequence: TGTGCCAGCAGCTTAGATCGGGATCAGCCCCAGCATTTT. This chain connects TRBV7-2 to TRBJ1-5; D is unresolved. Germline lookup yields CDR1 SGHTA and CDR2 FQGNSA. This CDR3 spans 13 amino acids. Trimming removed 1 base at V and 5 bases at J, with 6 bases between.

This clone was recorded a few times. This chain uses TRBV5-1 with TRBJ2-2; TRBD1 might be the D (6 bases). The CDR3 is made up of 15 amino acids. V was cut by 4 bases and J by 0 bases, with 10 bases left in between. Germline V gene lookup returns CDR1 SGHRS and CDR2 YFSETQ. CDR3 in amino acids: CASSPDSPNTGELFF. CDR3 sequence (DNA): TGCGCCAGCAGCCCGGACAGCCCGAACACCGGGGAGCTGTTTTTT.

The rearrangement uses TRBV6-6 and TRBJ1-1, with a tentative D call TRBD1 (6 bases). Germline V gene data show CDR1 as MNHNY and CDR2 as SVGAGI (reference sequence). The CDR3 covers 13 residues. V was trimmed by 6 bases and J by 5 bases, leaving 13 bases between them. The CDR3 coding sequence is TGTGCCAGCAGGCTACCAGGGGTTACTGAAGCTTTCTTT. It yields the protein CASRLPGVTEAFF.

This clone has a handful of counts. The chain has TRBV7-6 and TRBJ1-6, with D uncertain. CDR3 length: 12 amino acids. Trimming pared 3 bases from V and 7 bases from J, leaving 4 bases between. Germline CDR1 reads SGHVS; CDR2 reads FNYEAQ. The CDR3 protein is CASSFLNSPLHF. The CDR3, as DNA: TGTGCCAGCAGCTTTCTCAATTCACCCCTCCACTTT.

As for this clone: The junction shows a germline mismatch at one end, possibly a read error. The V gene is TRBV9, the J gene TRBJ2-3, with D tentatively TRBD1 (5 bases). The CDR3 totals 12 residues. The germline V gene has CDR1 SGDLS and CDR2 YYNGEE. The chain's CDR3 is CASSVTTGTQYF. The DNA of the CDR3 is TGTGCCAGCAGCGTTACCACAGGTACGCAGTATTTT.

J is TRBJ1-2 and V is TRBV9; D is perhaps TRBD1 (5 bases). V was trimmed by 5 bases and J by 5 bases, leaving 7 bases between them. Per germline, CDR1 SGDLS and CDR2 YYNGEE. The CDR3 loop spans 11 amino acids. The DNA of the CDR3 is TGTGCCAGCAGTCAGGGATATGGCTACACCTTC. This translates into CASSQGYGYTF.

The table lists this clone with a few counts. The chain combines TRBV11-2 with TRBJ2-1, with TRBD2 identical over 8 bases. With 5 bases clipped from V and 12 bases from J, the junction kept 12 bases outside the gene matches. This CDR3 region has 14 residues. From germline, CDR1 is SGHAT and CDR2 FQNNGV. CDR3 nucleotides: TGTGCCAGCAGCCCCAGCGGGAGCCCGGGCGGGCAGTTCTTC. This translates into CASSPSGSPGGQFF.

This clone occurred many times. The V and J genes are TRBV30 and TRBJ2-3, with 7 bases matching TRBD2. Germline loops: CDR1 GTSNPN, CDR2 SVGIG (reference sequence). Losses at the gene ends were 4 bases for V and 6 bases for J; bases not matched to a gene: 7. The CDR3 runs 13 residues. The CDR3 reads CAWNPFGGDTQYF. CDR3 DNA sequence: TGTGCCTGGAACCCCTTCGGGGGGGATACGCAGTATTTT.

This clone was counted at least ten times. This chain joins TRBV9 and TRBJ2-3; D is undetermined. Germline CDR1 and CDR2: SGDLS and YYNGEE. The CDR3 extends over 14 amino acids. V lost 4 bases, J lost 6 bases, and 15 bases lay in between. As DNA, the CDR3 is TGTGCCAGCAGCCCCGCGGCTCGTTGGGATACGCAGTATTTT. This translates into CASSPAARWDTQYF.

The table lists this clone with many counts. CDR3 residues: CAISGTASGIADTQYF. The DNA of the CDR3 is TGTGCCATCAGTGGCACGGCTAGCGGGATCGCAGATACGCAGTATTTT. This sequence joins TRBV10-3 and TRBJ2-3, with TRBD2 matching over 9 bases. The CDR3 is made up of 16 amino acids. With 4 bases clipped from V and 4 bases from J, the junction kept 9 bases outside the gene matches. Germline V gene data show CDR1 as ENHRY and CDR2 as SYGVKD.

This rearrangement joins TRBV30 to TRBJ1-5, with D unclear. CDR1 is GTSNPN, CDR2 SVGIG, per germline (reference sequence). This CDR3 is 14 amino acids long. Trimming left V 4 bases short and J 3 bases short, with 13 bases between. The CDR3 sequence: CAWTPGDTNQPQHF. CDR3 DNA sequence: TGTGCCTGGACCCCCGGGGATACCAATCAGCCCCAGCATTTT.

CDR3 region: CASSPGTGSNYGYTF. The CDR3 region has the DNA TGTGCCAGCTCACCCGGGACAGGCTCTAACTATGGCTACACCTTC. V and J are TRBV18 and TRBJ1-2, with 8 bases that match TRBD1. The V gene end was trimmed by 3 bases and the J gene end by 0 bases; junction bases not matched to a gene: 3. The CDR3 loop spans 15 amino acids. Germline loops: CDR1 KGHSH, CDR2 LQKENI.

The chain links TRBV5-1 to TRBJ2-5; weak D call: TRBD2 (6 bases). There are 15 residues in the CDR3. Germline values: CDR1 SGHRS, CDR2 YFSETQ. V lost 4 bases to trimming and J lost 3 bases, with 16 bases between them. The CDR3 spells CASSAKTRREETQYF. CDR3 bases: TGCGCCAGCAGCGCGAAGACCCGGAGGGAAGAGACCCAGTACTTC.

The chain has TRBV7-2 and TRBJ2-3, with 8 positions matching TRBD2. Germline V gives CDR1 SGHTA, CDR2 FQGNSA. Losses at the gene ends were 5 bases for V and 5 bases for J; bases not matched to a gene: 15. The CDR3 runs to 17 residues. The CDR3 bases are TGTGCCAGCAGCCTCCCGGGGAGCGGGGGATCAGAAGATACGCAGTATTTT. It translates to CASSLPGSGGSEDTQYF.

The CDR3, as DNA: TGTGCCAGCAGCTTGGACAGGGGGCAGTACGAGCAGTACTTC. Protein: CASSLDRGQYEQYF. This chain connects TRBV5-4 to TRBJ2-7; TRBD1 agrees at 9 bases. The J segment lost 4 bases and the V segment lost 0 bases, leaving 2 bases of the junction unmatched. This CDR3 region has 14 residues. The germline gives CDR1 SGHNT, CDR2 YYREEE (reference sequence). The whole variable domain, remainder taken from reference TRBV5-4 and TRBJ2-7, is ETGVTQSPTHLIKTRGQQVTLRCSSQSGHNTVSWYQQALGQGPQFIFQYYREEENGRGNFPPRFSGLQFPNYSSELNVNALELDDSALYLCASSLDRGQYEQYFGPGTRLTVT.

This clone was observed at least ten times. The chain combines TRBV30 with TRBJ1-1, with TRBD1 identical over 7 bases. The CDR3 is 12 residues long. V lost 5 bases, J lost 6 bases, and 6 bases stayed unmatched. CDR1 and CDR2 (germline): GTSNPN, SVGIG (reference sequence). CDR3 DNA: TGTGCCTGGGACAGGGCTGCAGCTGAAGCTTTCTTT. Protein sequence: CAWDRAAAEAFF.

The chain has TRBV2 and TRBJ2-4, with 10 nucleotides matching TRBD1. The CDR3 is 16 residues long. After removal of 1 base from V and 3 bases from J, the junction contained 3 bases not matched to a gene. CDR1 is SNHLY, CDR2 FYNNEI, per germline. The CDR3 DNA is TGTGCCAGCAGTGAAGTTGGACAGGGGGTCAAAAACATTCAGTACTTC. Translating it yields CASSEVGQGVKNIQYF.

This clone appeared a few times. V and J are TRBV4-3 and TRBJ1-2; the match to TRBD1 covers 8 bases. The CDR3 loop spans 16 amino acids. The germline V gene encodes CDR1 LGHNA and CDR2 YSLEER. The V gene end was trimmed by 0 bases and the J gene end by 8 bases; junction bases not matched to a gene: 11. The CDR3 loop reads CASSQDGGQDGQGYTF. The CDR3 nucleotides read TGCGCCAGCAGCCAAGACGGGGGACAGGACGGTCAGGGCTACACCTTC.

This clone was recorded many times. The chain uses TRBV30 and TRBJ2-3; 11 positions match TRBD2. V was clipped by 0 bases and J by 2 bases; unmatched bases: 4. Germline lookup yields CDR1 GTSNPN and CDR2 SVGIG (reference sequence). The length of the CDR3 is 16 residues. In nucleotides, the CDR3 is TGTGCCTGGAGTGTGTCTAGCGGGGGGCACACAGATACGCAGTATTTT. Encoded protein: CAWSVSSGGHTDTQYF.

This clone was seen a few times. The V gene is TRBV27, the J gene TRBJ2-5, with D perhaps matching TRBD2 (7 bases). V was trimmed by 0 bases and J by 4 bases, leaving 12 bases between them. The CDR3 has 15 amino acids. The germline V gene has CDR1 MNHEY and CDR2 SMNVEV (reference sequence). The CDR3 loop is CASSLSGRGGETQYF. The CDR3 DNA reads as TGTGCCAGCAGTTTATCGGGGAGGGGGGGAGAGACCCAGTACTTC.

V and J are TRBV27 and TRBJ2-7; possibly TRBD1 for D (6 bases). Trimming stripped 2 bases from V and 2 bases from J, with 10 bases between. This CDR3 is built from 14 residues. The germline gives CDR1 MNHEY, CDR2 SMNVEV (reference sequence). CDR3 amino acids: CASSLAQGTYEQYF. The DNA for the CDR3 is TGTGCCAGCAGTTTAGCACAGGGCACCTACGAGCAGTACTTC.

This clone appeared a few times. The chain couples TRBV18 to TRBJ1-2; D not resolved. The CDR3 loop spans 13 amino acids. Trimming took 4 bases from V and 2 from J, leaving 8 bases between them. Germline-derived CDR1 and CDR2 are KGHSH and LQKENI. Here the CDR3 reads CASSQTENYGYTF. The CDR3 region has the DNA TGTGCCAGCTCACAAACAGAAAACTATGGCTACACCTTC.

This chain joins TRBV15 and TRBJ2-3; TRBD2 matches at 9 bases. This CDR3 region has 15 residues. Germline CDR1 reads LNHNV; CDR2 reads YYDKDF (reference sequence). The J segment lost 3 bases and the V segment lost 4 bases, leaving 5 bases of the junction unmatched. CDR3 DNA: TGTGCCACCAGCAACGGCGGGGGGGCAACAGATACGCAGTATTTT. Protein sequence: CATSNGGGATDTQYF.

V gene TRBV15 combines with J gene TRBJ1-1; TRBD1 agrees at 9 bases. Trimming cost V 4 bases and J 6 bases; bases outside gene matches: 6. Germline V CDR1 and CDR2: LNHNV, YYDKDF (reference sequence). The CDR3 sequence is 14 residues long. The CDR3, as DNA: TGTGCCACCAGCACCCCGGGGACAGGGCCTGAAGCTTTCTTT. This gives the protein CATSTPGTGPEAFF.

This clone was counted only a few times. The chain combines TRBV7-2 with TRBJ2-3; D may be TRBD1 (6 bases). Trimming took off 5 bases at V and 0 bases at J, with 12 bases between the two ends. CDR3 length: 15 residues. From germline, CDR1 is SGHTA and CDR2 FQGNSA. In DNA form, the CDR3 reads TGTGCCAGCAGCGCGACAGGAGGTAGCACAGATACGCAGTATTTT. This encodes CASSATGGSTDTQYF.

This clone was seen only a few times. The J gene is TRBJ2-3, the V gene TRBV9; 9 bases are a match to TRBD1. CDR1 and CDR2 (germline): SGDLS, YYNGEE. The V and J ends lost 0 bases and 5 bases, in that order; junction bases with no gene match: 7. CDR3 length equals 16 residues. The DNA of the CDR3 is TGTGCCAGCAGCGTAGAGTCCCGACAGGGGGTAGATACGCAGTATTTT. Its translation: CASSVESRQGVDTQYF.

The chain joins TRBV7-2 to TRBJ2-7; a possible D gene is TRBD2 (6 bases). The V end was cut by 1 base, the J end by 8 bases, with 12 bases between. The CDR3 loop spans 13 amino acids. The germline gives CDR1 SGHTA, CDR2 FQGNSA. The CDR3 nucleotides are TGTGCCAGCAGCTTAGTGGGGGGATCCAAGCAGTACTTC. Protein sequence: CASSLVGGSKQYF. The full variable domain, its missing parts supplied by reference TRBV7-2 and TRBJ2-7, is GAGVSQSPSNKVTEKGKDVELRCDPISGHTALYWYRQSLGQGLEFLIYFQGNSAPDKSGLPSDRFSAERTGGSVSTLTIQRTQQEDSAVYLCASSLVGGSKQYFGPGTRLTVT.

Only a few counts were recorded for this clone. This chain uses TRBV19 with TRBJ2-1, with 7 bases aligning to TRBD1. CDR1 LNHDA and CDR2 SQIVND come from the germline V gene (reference sequence). CDR3 length: 15 residues. Unmatched junction bases numbered 13, after V lost 6 bases and J lost 8 bases. The CDR3 reads CASRGGYRGIDEQFF. The DNA for the CDR3 is TGTGCCAGTAGAGGGGGCTACAGGGGAATCGATGAGCAGTTCTTC.